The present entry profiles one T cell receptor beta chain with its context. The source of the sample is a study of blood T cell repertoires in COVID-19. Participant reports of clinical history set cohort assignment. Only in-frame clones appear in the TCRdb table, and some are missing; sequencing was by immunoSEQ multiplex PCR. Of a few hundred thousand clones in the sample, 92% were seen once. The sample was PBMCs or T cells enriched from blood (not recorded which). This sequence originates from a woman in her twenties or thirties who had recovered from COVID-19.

CDR3 in amino acids: CASSRRLAGTGELFF. CDR3 coding DNA: TGTGCCAGCAGCCGCCGACTAGCGGGAACCGGGGAGCTGTTTTTT. This chain connects TRBV7-3 to TRBJ2-2; 11 nucleotides align to TRBD2. The germline CDR1 and CDR2 sequences are SGHTA and FQGTGA. The CDR3 length is 15 residues. V lost 5 bases to trimming and J lost 5 bases; unmatched junction nucleotides: 4.